One sample yielded the 18 T cell receptor beta chains listed below, sequenced in a study of blood T cell repertoires in COVID-19. TCRdb's table, derived via immunoSEQ multiplex PCR, lists solely in-frame clones and lacks some. The table lists roughly 300,000 clones, 80% to 85% of them singletons. The sample taken for sequencing was peripheral blood. These TCRs come from a woman in her sixties with active or convalescent COVID-19.

The gene calls are TRBV9 and TRBJ1-6; TRBD1 matches 7 bases. After removal of 3 bases from V and 6 bases from J, the junction contained 6 bases not matched to a gene. The germline V gene has CDR1 SGDLS and CDR2 YYNGEE. This CDR3 has 15 residues. DNA of the CDR3: TGTGCCAGCAGCGCCCGGGACAGTCGTAATTCACCCCTCCACTTT. It is translated as CASSARDSRNSPLHF.

This clone has just one count. The chain recombines TRBV18 with TRBJ1-5, with 8 positions matching TRBD1. Germline V CDR1 and CDR2: KGHSH, LQKENI. This CDR3 has 15 residues. J gave up 0 bases and V 3 bases, and 1 base lay outside the gene matches. As DNA, the CDR3 is TGTGCCAGCTCACCTGGGACAGGTAGCAATCAGCCCCAGCATTTT. It yields the protein CASSPGTGSNQPQHF.

This clone was counted once. The chain uses TRBV13 and TRBJ2-5; TRBD2 is a possible D gene (7 bases). The CDR3 covers 16 residues. V was shortened by 5 bases and J by 4 bases, with 20 bases between the two germline ends. Germline V gives CDR1 PRHDT, CDR2 FYEKMQ (reference sequence). Here the CDR3 DNA reads TGTGCCAGCAGCCTGCAAGTGGGGGGGGCCGGAGAGACCCAGTACTTC. Translating gives CASSLQVGGAGETQYF.

Concerning this clone: The junction departs from the called germline gene at one end, perhaps through a read error. This chain joins TRBV7-7 and TRBJ2-5, with 8 nucleotides matching TRBD2. CDR1 SSHAT and CDR2 FNYEAQ come from the germline V gene (reference sequence). This CDR3 region has 15 residues. CDR3 DNA: TGTGCTAGCAGCATCCTCCCGGGGGGGCGGGAGACCCAGTACTTC. Protein: CASSILPGGRETQYF.

This clone turned up a few times. This chain connects TRBV9 to TRBJ1-5; D gene uncertain. CDR1 and CDR2 (germline): SGDLS, YYNGEE. The V end lost 3 bases, the J end lost 3 bases, and 7 bases lay between the germline ends. This CDR3 is built from 13 residues. CDR3 sequence: CASSAFLNQPQHF. The CDR3 DNA sequence: TGTGCCAGCAGCGCTTTTCTCAATCAGCCCCAGCATTTT. The full variable domain, rest sourced from reference TRBV9 and TRBJ1-5, is DSGVTQTPKHLITATGQRVTLRCSPRSGDLSVYWYQQSLDQGLQFLIQYYNGEERAKGNILERFSAQQFPDLHSELNLSSLELGDSALYFCASSAFLNQPQHFGDGTRLSIL.

This sequence joins TRBV5-1 and TRBJ2-3, with 10 nucleotides matching TRBD2. V was clipped by 4 bases and J by 0 bases; unmatched bases: 11. Germline V gene sequence: CDR1 SGHRS, CDR2 YFSETQ. This CDR3 comprises 18 residues. In nucleotides, the CDR3 is TGCGCCAGCAGCCGGGAGGGGCGGACTAGCGGTAGCACAGATACGCAGTATTTT. This sequence encodes CASSREGRTSGSTDTQYF.

Of note for this clone: The junction does not match germline at one end; this may be a read error. Other DNA variants within this sample encode the same CDR3. This rearrangement joins TRBV23-1 to TRBJ1-1; D is undetermined. TRBV23-1 is classed as an ORF, of uncertain function. The CDR3 runs 13 residues. The chain's CDR3 is CAKIQWVNTEAFF. CDR3 bases: TGCGCCAAGATACAGTGGGTGAACACTGAGGCTTTCTTT.

The chain combines TRBV11-2 with TRBJ1-6; D uncertain. Deletions cut 3 bases from V and 6 bases from J, with 12 bases between. The length of the CDR3 is 15 residues. The V gene's germline CDR1 is SGHAT and CDR2 FQNNGV. The CDR3 DNA follows: TGTGCCAGCAGCTTTGGTCAGGTCCCTAATTCACCCCTCCACTTT. This translates into CASSFGQVPNSPLHF.

This clone turned up a few times. The J gene is TRBJ2-1, the V gene TRBV5-5; 10 bases match TRBD2. The CDR3 length is 17 residues. V was pared by 0 bases and J by 0 bases, with 3 bases of the junction left unmatched. The germline V gene has CDR1 SGHKS and CDR2 YYEKEE (reference sequence). CDR3 sequence: CASSLVPSGSSYNEQFF. CDR3 in DNA: TGTGCCAGCAGCTTGGTTCCTAGCGGGAGCTCCTACAATGAGCAGTTCTTC.

CDR3 residues: CASSLGGGGTEAFF. CDR3 DNA: TGCGCCAGCAGCTTGGGAGGGGGCGGCACTGAAGCTTTCTTT. V usage is TRBV5-1 and J usage is TRBJ1-1; 7 bases match TRBD1. V lost 0 bases, J lost 4 bases, and 3 bases stayed unmatched. This CDR3 is built from 14 residues. Germline V CDR1 and CDR2: SGHRS, YFSETQ.

The V call is TRBV27, the J call TRBJ1-5, with D possibly matching TRBD1 (6 bases). Trimming pared 8 bases from V and 4 bases from J, leaving 12 bases between. Germline values: CDR1 MNHEY, CDR2 SMNVEV (reference sequence). The CDR3 loop spans 13 amino acids. CDR3 DNA sequence: TGTGCCAGCGGCAGGGGTGTAAATCAGCCCCAGCATTTT. Amino acid sequence: CASGRGVNQPQHF.

The chain carries TRBV12-5 and TRBJ1-3; TRBD1 might be the D (6 bases). This CDR3 is built from 15 residues. V was clipped by 5 bases and J by 4 bases, with 15 bases between them. Germline CDR1 LGHNT, CDR2 FRNRAP. The CDR3 reads CASGPLQGLGNTIYF. The CDR3 nucleotides are TGTGCTAGTGGTCCTTTACAGGGCTTGGGAAACACCATATATTTT. Full variable domain (rest looked up from reference TRBV12-5 and TRBJ1-3): DARVTQTPRHKVTEMGQEVTMRCQPILGHNTVFWYRQTMMQGLELLAYFRNRAPLDDSGMPKDRFSAEMPDATLATLKIQPSEPRDSAVYFCASGPLQGLGNTIYFGEGSWLTVV.

This clone was seen more than once but under ten times. The chain carries TRBV9 and TRBJ1-4; 7 positions agree with TRBD1. Germline V lookup: CDR1 SGDLS, CDR2 YYNGEE. The CDR3 loop spans 15 amino acids. V was pared by 4 bases and J by 8 bases, with 11 bases of the junction left unmatched. CDR3 in amino acids: CASSLRGQAYEKLFF. The CDR3 nucleotides read TGTGCCAGCAGCCTCCGAGGACAGGCTTACGAAAAACTGTTTTTT.

This chain joins TRBV6-1 and TRBJ2-7; D perhaps matches TRBD2 (5 bases). Germline CDR1 and CDR2: MNHNS and SASEGT. The CDR3 length is 16 residues. V was trimmed by 2 bases and J by 4 bases, leaving 18 bases between them. Here the CDR3 DNA reads TGTGCCAGCAGTGAACTTCAGGTAACCCGACTATACGAGCAGTACTTC. Amino acid sequence: CASSELQVTRLYEQYF.

The genes are TRBV3-1 (or the pseudogene TRBV3-2) and TRBJ1-2; tentatively, D is TRBD1 (5 bases). The CDR3 covers 14 residues. Per the germline V gene, CDR1 is LGHDT and CDR2 is YNNKEL (reference sequence). Deletions cut 1 base from V and 3 bases from J, with 9 bases between. In DNA form, the CDR3 reads TGTGCCAGCAGCCAAGTGGGCAGGGACTATGGCTACACCTTC. Translating gives CASSQVGRDYGYTF.

This chain joins TRBV7-2 and TRBJ2-1; D is perhaps TRBD1 (6 bases). Germline V gene lookup returns CDR1 SGHTA and CDR2 FQGNSA. The CDR3 is made up of 15 amino acids. V gave up 0 bases and J gave up 0 bases, with 6 bases separating them. This chain's CDR3 is CASSLAGHSYNEQFF. DNA of the CDR3: TGTGCCAGCAGCTTAGCGGGACACTCCTACAATGAGCAGTTCTTC.

This sequence joins TRBV7-3 and TRBJ2-5; 7 nucleotides match TRBD1. The CDR3 sequence is 14 residues long. Germline assignment: CDR1 SGHTA and CDR2 FQGTGA. V shed 3 bases, J shed 5 bases, and the junction held 6 bases outside the gene matches. The CDR3 DNA reads TGTGCCAGCAGCTTCGCTGGGACAGATGAGACCCAGTACTTC. Translated: CASSFAGTDETQYF.

The chain recombines TRBV5-8 with TRBJ2-3, with D possibly matching TRBD1 (5 bases). In germline, CDR1 is SGHTS, CDR2 YDEGEE. V shed 6 bases and J shed 0 bases, with 17 bases lying between them. The CDR3 is made up of 16 amino acids. CDR3 bases: TGTGCCAGCATCGATCCGACAGTGTCTAGCACAGATACGCAGTATTTT. It codes for CASIDPTVSSTDTQYF.